What follows are 19 T cell receptor beta chains derived from one specimen sequenced in a study of identical twins. TCRdb re-called the 5' RACE reads with MiXCR, one entry per CDR3 protein. Of over 250,000 distinct CDR3 sequences in the sample, 8.5% to 9.5% were seen once. These data were also filed under a second study, of yellow fever vaccine responses in identical twins.

Sequences were obtained from CD8+ T cells sorted from blood. The receptors come from a woman under 30 in good health.

This clonotype occurred a few times. This chain connects TRBV28 to TRBJ2-5; a possible D gene is TRBD2 (6 bases). Between the trimmed V and J ends, which lost 5 bases and 4 bases, there was a span of 8 bases. The length of the CDR3 is 12 residues. CDR1 MDHEN and CDR2 SYDVKM come from the germline V gene. The CDR3 loop is CASSGRLETQYF. Here the CDR3 DNA reads TGTGCCAGCAGTGGGAGGTTAGAGACCCAGTACTTC.

This clonotype turned up a few times. The chain recombines TRBV7-8 with TRBJ2-1; D unclear. The length of the CDR3 is 12 residues. V was trimmed by 5 bases and J by 10 bases, leaving 12 bases between them. Germline values: CDR1 SGHVS, CDR2 FQNEAQ. The DNA for the CDR3 is TGTGCCAGCAGCCCCGGAGCCGGGGAGCAGTTCTTC. Translated: CASSPGAGEQFF.

The V and J genes are TRBV25-1 and TRBJ2-1; 9 nucleotides line up with TRBD1. Germline V gives CDR1 MGHDK, CDR2 SYGVNS. The length of the CDR3 is 15 residues. V was clipped by 5 bases and J by 3 bases; unmatched bases: 5. The CDR3 region is CASSYRGRIYNEQFF. The DNA for the CDR3 is TGTGCCAGCAGTTACAGGGGGCGCATCTACAATGAGCAGTTCTTC.

This chain uses TRBV7-6 with TRBJ2-3; possible D gene TRBD2, 5 bases. The germline V gene encodes CDR1 SGHVS and CDR2 FNYEAQ. V gave up 3 bases and J gave up 2 bases, with 9 bases separating them. The CDR3 spans 14 residues. The CDR3 region has the DNA TGTGCCAGCAGCTTGGGGAGTTTCACAGATACGCAGTATTTT. The encoded protein is CASSLGSFTDTQYF.

This clonotype was found a few times. This chain links TRBV27 with TRBJ2-7; maybe TRBD2 (5 bases). This CDR3 has 13 amino acids. CDR1 and CDR2 from the germline V gene are MNHEY and SMNVEV (reference sequence). V gave up 3 bases and J gave up 5 bases, with 11 bases separating them. The CDR3 spells CASSLGPGNEQYF. The CDR3 nucleotides are TGTGCCAGCAGTTTGGGCCCCGGGAACGAGCAGTACTTC.

The chain links TRBV6-1 to TRBJ2-7; D uncertain. In germline, CDR1 is MNHNS, CDR2 SASEGT. CDR3 length: 12 residues. Trimming removed 10 bases from V and 0 bases from J, with 10 bases in between. The CDR3 sequence: CATTLISYEQYF. The DNA for the CDR3 is TGTGCCACCACACTCATCTCCTACGAGCAGTACTTC.

This clonotype was counted between two and nine times. The rearrangement joins TRBV15 to TRBJ2-2; TRBD1 agrees at 9 bases. The CDR3 sequence is 13 residues long. Germline lookup yields CDR1 LNHNV and CDR2 YYDKDF (reference sequence). J gave up 5 bases and V 8 bases, and 3 bases lay outside the gene matches. The CDR3 here is CATGTGHTGELFF. CDR3 sequence (DNA): TGTGCCACCGGGACAGGGCATACCGGGGAGCTGTTTTTT.

This clonotype has ten or more counts. The chain uses TRBV29-1 and TRBJ2-5; TRBD2 aligns across 9 bases. The ends lost 7 bases at V and 4 bases at J; junction bases unmatched: 10. This CDR3 has 14 residues. CDR1 SQVTM and CDR2 ANQGSEA come from the germline V gene. The CDR3 here is CSAVGRGGRETQYF. Here the CDR3 DNA reads TGCAGCGCCGTAGGGCGGGGGGGCCGAGAGACCCAGTACTTC.

This clonotype has at least ten counts. The chain uses TRBV7-9 and TRBJ2-2; the D call may be TRBD1 or TRBD2 (5 bases each). Germline V lookup: CDR1 SEHNR, CDR2 FQNEAQ (reference sequence). Trimming left V 4 bases short and J 3 bases short, with 15 bases between. The CDR3 has 16 amino acids. The CDR3 DNA sequence: TGTGCCAGCAGCTCAAGGGACGGTCCTCACACCGGGGAGCTGTTTTTT. The encoded protein is CASSSRDGPHTGELFF.

There are a few counts of this clonotype. J is TRBJ2-1 and V is TRBV4-3; tentative D call: TRBD2 (6 bases). V was cut by 1 base and J by 5 bases, with 21 bases left in between. The CDR3 spans 18 residues. Germline V gene data show CDR1 as LGHNA and CDR2 as YSLEER. The CDR3 coding sequence is TGCGCCAGCAGCCAAGCTGTACCGGGACTTTCGGCGGACAATGAGCAGTTCTTC. This gives the protein CASSQAVPGLSADNEQFF.

This clonotype was picked up many times. The genes are TRBV12-3 or TRBV12-4 and TRBJ2-1, with TRBD2 matching over 13 bases. The trim removed 5 bases at V and 6 bases at J, leaving 4 bases unmatched. The CDR3 runs to 15 residues. This CDR3 is CASSPWTSGSNEQFF. CDR3 coding DNA: TGTGCCAGCAGTCCTTGGACTAGCGGGAGCAATGAGCAGTTCTTC.

In its sample, this clonotype was seen many times. V is TRBV20-1 and J is TRBJ2-7, with TRBD2 identical over 10 bases. Trimming removed 6 bases from V and 3 bases from J; junction bases left unmatched: 2. The germline gives CDR1 DFQATT, CDR2 SNEGSKA (reference sequence). CDR3 length equals 12 residues. CDR3 residues: CSARLAGYEQYF. For the CDR3, the DNA is TGCAGTGCCCGACTAGCGGGCTACGAGCAGTACTTC.

A few counts support this clonotype. The CDR3: CASSRGATYEQYF. The CDR3 bases are TGTGCCAGCAGTAGGGGAGCCACCTACGAGCAGTACTTC. The genes are TRBV28 and TRBJ2-7; D may match TRBD1 or TRBD2 (5 bases each). Trimming stripped 5 bases from V and 2 bases from J, with 10 bases between. The CDR3 has 13 residues. CDR1 and CDR2 (germline): MDHEN, SYDVKM.

This clonotype was seen ten or more times. This chain uses TRBV6-2 or TRBV6-3 with TRBJ2-1; 8 bases fit TRBD2. There are 16 residues in the CDR3. V gave up 2 bases and J gave up 0 bases; unmatched junction bases: 3. Germline V gene data show CDR1 as MNHEY and CDR2 as SVGEGT. The CDR3: CASSYGGRSSYNEQFF. DNA of the CDR3: TGTGCCAGCAGTTACGGCGGGAGGAGCTCCTACAATGAGCAGTTCTTC.

The rearrangement uses TRBV18 and TRBJ2-1, with 9 nucleotides matching TRBD2. With 6 bases clipped from V and 1 base from J, the junction kept 10 bases outside the gene matches. This CDR3 region has 17 residues. Germline V gene lookup returns CDR1 KGHSH and CDR2 LQKENI. The CDR3 nucleotides read TGTGCCAGCTCTAACCGCCTTAGCGGGAGTTCCTACAATGAGCAGTTCTTC. Translation gives CASSNRLSGSSYNEQFF.

The chain employs TRBV20-1 and TRBJ2-1; tentatively, D is TRBD2 (6 bases). CDR1 is DFQATT, CDR2 SNEGSKA, per germline (reference sequence). The CDR3 has 19 amino acids. Trimming shortened V by 0 bases and J by 5 bases, and 26 bases separated the two germline ends. CDR3 coding DNA: TGCAGTGCTAGAGATCTCTGGCTAGCTGCTGACCCGGGGGACAATGAGCAGTTCTTC. It translates to CSARDLWLAADPGDNEQFF.

For this clonotype: A much larger clone differs by one base, so this may be a read error. The chain has TRBV6-1 and TRBJ1-2; D may be TRBD1 (5 bases). This CDR3 region has 13 residues. Germline V lookup: CDR1 MNHNS, CDR2 SASEGT. This CDR3 is CVSSEAGHWGYTF. The DNA for the CDR3 is TGTGTCAGCAGTGAAGCAGGGCATTGGGGCTACACCTTC.

This clonotype was picked up a small number of times. The chain combines TRBV11-2 with TRBJ2-5; 9 bases map to TRBD1. V lost 4 bases and J lost 6; bases outside the gene matches: 3. CDR3 size: 13 residues. In germline, CDR1 is SGHAT, CDR2 FQNNGV. CDR3 protein: CASSSGTGKTQYF. The CDR3 DNA sequence: TGTGCCAGCAGCTCAGGGACAGGGAAGACCCAGTACTTC. Complete variable domain (other parts from reference TRBV11-2 and TRBJ2-5): EAGVAQSPRYKIIEKRQSVAFWCNPISGHATLYWYQQILGQGPKLLIQFQNNGVVDDSQLPKDRFSAERLKGVDSTLKIQPAKLEDSAVYLCASSSGTGKTQYFGPGTRLLVL.

J is TRBJ1-1 and V is TRBV13; D gene unclear. Per germline, CDR1 PRHDT and CDR2 FYEKMQ (reference sequence). V lost 6 bases to trimming and J lost 4 bases, with 12 bases between them. There are 13 residues in the CDR3. CDR3 residues: CASRPQSPTEAFF. The DNA of the CDR3 is TGTGCCAGCAGGCCCCAATCCCCCACTGAAGCTTTCTTT.